The 31 T cell receptor beta chains presented below share a single source sample, sequenced in a study of early T cells in non-severe SARS-CoV-2 infection. TCRdb reanalysed the 5' RACE reads using MiXCR and keeps one entry per CDR3 protein. The sample includes around 77,000 distinct CDR3 sequences, 10% of them seen just once. The sequencing here drew on whole blood, taken at baseline. The receptors shown here come from an adult who was a healthcare worker with PCR-confirmed SARS-CoV-2 infection or an uninfected control (not recorded which).

The rearrangement links TRBV3-1 to TRBJ2-1, with 8 nucleotides matching TRBD2. V lost 5 bases to trimming and J lost 2 bases; unmatched junction nucleotides: 11. Looked up from germline, CDR1 is LGHDT and CDR2 is YNNKEL (reference sequence). This CDR3 has 17 residues. The CDR3 DNA reads as TGTGCCAGCAGCGATCTTACAGCGGGGGATACCTACAATGAGCAGTTCTTC. It is translated as CASSDLTAGDTYNEQFF.

The chain recombines TRBV7-3 with TRBJ1-1, with 8 bases that match TRBD1. The CDR3 is 15 amino acids. Per germline, CDR1 SGHTA and CDR2 FQGTGA. Unmatched junction bases numbered 8, after V lost 1 base and J lost 7 bases. DNA of the CDR3: TGTGCCAGCAGCTTAAACGCCGACAGGGGCTTTGAAGCTTTCTTT. Its protein product is CASSLNADRGFEAFF. Complete variable domain (other parts from reference TRBV7-3 and TRBJ1-1): GAGVSQTPSNKVTEKGKYVELRCDPISGHTALYWYRQSLGQGPEFLIYFQGTGAADDSGLPNDRFFAVRPEGSVSTLKIQRTERGDSAVYLCASSLNADRGFEAFFGQGTRLTVV.

This clonotype has at least ten counts. The chain links TRBV5-1 to TRBJ1-5, with D unclear. V was cut by 4 bases and J by 4 bases, with 15 bases left in between. The CDR3 sequence is 15 residues long. CDR1 is SGHRS and CDR2 is YFSETQ in the germline V gene. Written as DNA, the CDR3 is TGCGCCAGCAGCCCTGGTGCAGGAAAGAATCAGCCCCAGCATTTT. This translates into CASSPGAGKNQPQHF.

V and J are TRBV19 and TRBJ2-2, with TRBD2 identical over 13 bases. The V gene's germline CDR1 is LNHDA and CDR2 SQIVND (reference sequence). Unmatched junction bases numbered 18, after V lost 7 bases and J lost 4 bases. The CDR3 runs 20 residues. This CDR3 is CASTTSTLKLAGGPTGELFF. The CDR3 DNA reads TGTGCCAGTACTACCTCAACCCTAAAACTAGCGGGGGGGCCCACCGGGGAGCTGTTTTTT. Full variable domain (remainder filled in from reference TRBV19 and TRBJ2-2): DGGITQSPKYLFRKEGQNVTLSCEQNLNHDAMYWYRQDPGQGLRLIYYSQIVNDFQKGDIAEGYSVSREKKESFPLTVTSAQKNPTAFYLCASTTSTLKLAGGPTGELFFGEGSRLTVL.

This clonotype was found many times. The chain is built from TRBV20-1 and TRBJ1-5; maybe TRBD1 (6 bases). CDR1 is DFQATT, CDR2 SNEGSKA, per germline (reference sequence). V shed 4 bases and J shed 5 bases, with 18 bases lying between them. The CDR3 length is 15 residues. In nucleotides, the CDR3 is TGCAGTGCTATACCCCGGGACACCCCTCATCAGCCCCAGCATTTT. Protein sequence: CSAIPRDTPHQPQHF.

This clonotype was seen ten or more times. The chain carries TRBV10-3 and TRBJ1-2; D gene uncertain. Germline CDR1 reads ENHRY; CDR2 reads SYGVKD. The CDR3 length is 14 residues. Trimming cost V 6 bases and J 2 bases, with 13 bases left between them. In nucleotides, the CDR3 is TGTGCCATCAGGAAGAAAGACACGAACTATGGCTACACCTTC. This encodes CAIRKKDTNYGYTF.

There are many counts of this clonotype. CDR3 DNA: TGTGCCAGCAGCGCTGGAGAACAAGAGACCCAGTACTTC. The encoded protein is CASSAGEQETQYF. The chain joins TRBV7-9 to TRBJ2-5; unclear D gene. The CDR3 loop spans 13 amino acids. The germline V gene has CDR1 SEHNR and CDR2 FQNEAQ (reference sequence). Trimming pared 5 bases from V and 2 bases from J, leaving 9 bases between.

This clonotype was seen only a few times. The rearrangement joins TRBV20-1 to TRBJ1-1; TRBD1 might be the D (6 bases). Germline CDR1 is DFQATT and CDR2 is SNEGSKA (reference sequence). This CDR3 has 13 amino acids. V was clipped by 6 bases and J by 5 bases, with 16 bases between them. The CDR3: CSARVGGLTEAFF. The DNA of the CDR3 is TGCAGTGCCCGAGTGGGGGGCCTTACTGAAGCTTTCTTT.

CDR3 coding DNA: TGTGCCAGCAGTGAAGGCCGGGTACGGACTGAAGCTTTCTTT. It specifies CASSEGRVRTEAFF. V usage is TRBV6-1 and J usage is TRBJ1-1; no clear D. With 1 base removed from V and 5 bases from J, the gap between germline ends came to 11 bases. The V gene's germline CDR1 is MNHNS and CDR2 SASEGT. The CDR3 contains 14 residues.

This chain joins TRBV18 and TRBJ2-3; possibly TRBD1 for D (5 bases). The germline gives CDR1 KGHSH, CDR2 LQKENI. This CDR3 has 15 amino acids. With 3 bases removed from V and 4 bases from J, the gap between germline ends came to 14 bases. The CDR3 spells CASSPGQGGADTQYF. The CDR3 DNA reads as TGTGCCAGCTCACCCGGGCAGGGTGGGGCAGATACGCAGTATTTT.

This clonotype was seen ten or more times. The chain uses TRBV7-9 and TRBJ2-1; TRBD2 matches 8 bases. Germline lookup yields CDR1 SEHNR and CDR2 FQNEAQ (reference sequence). This CDR3 has 17 residues. After removal of 0 bases from V and 8 bases from J, the junction contained 12 bases not matched to a gene. The CDR3 nucleotides read TGTGCCAGCAGCTTAGCCGGGACTAGTTATAAAGTCCATGAGCAGTTCTTC. It codes for CASSLAGTSYKVHEQFF.

The rearrangement uses TRBV5-1 and TRBJ2-1; no clear D gene. This CDR3 is built from 16 residues. Germline CDR1 and CDR2: SGHRS and YFSETQ. V was clipped by 4 bases and J by 0 bases, with 14 bases between them. The CDR3 DNA reads TGCGCCAGCAGCCCGGGCGGCGGAAACTCCTACAATGAGCAGTTCTTC. It is translated as CASSPGGGNSYNEQFF.

This clonotype was seen a handful of times. The V gene is TRBV2, the J gene TRBJ2-2, with D uncertain. The CDR3 covers 13 residues. The germline V gene has CDR1 SNHLY and CDR2 FYNNEI. V was trimmed by 6 bases and J by 1 base, leaving 6 bases between them. The CDR3 DNA reads as TGTGCCAGCAGGCAGGAGAACACCGGGGAGCTGTTTTTT. Translation gives CASRQENTGELFF.

This clonotype was seen more than once but under ten times. The J gene is TRBJ2-3, the V gene TRBV7-2; TRBD2 matches at 8 bases. There are 17 residues in the CDR3. V was clipped by 4 bases and J by 1 base; unmatched bases: 10. The germline CDR1 and CDR2 sequences are SGHTA and FQGNSA. The CDR3 DNA reads as TGTGCCAGCAGCTCGACCCTCCGGCGGGGGGGCACAGATACGCAGTATTTT. Translated: CASSSTLRRGGTDTQYF.

This clonotype has only a few counts. For the CDR3, the DNA is TGTGCCAGCAGTTACTCTCAAGGGGCCACTGAAGCTTTCTTT. Its translation is CASSYSQGATEAFF. The genes are TRBV6-6 and TRBJ1-1, with a tentative D call TRBD1 (5 bases). V lost 0 bases, J lost 4 bases, and 9 bases lay in between. Germline CDR1 and CDR2: MNHNY and SVGAGI (reference sequence). The CDR3 totals 14 residues.

This chain links TRBV10-1 with TRBJ2-3, with 14 bases lining up with TRBD2. Germline trimming cut 0 bases from V and 4 bases from J; bases unmatched to any gene: 3. The CDR3 has 17 residues. The germline V gene has CDR1 WNHNN and CDR2 SYGVQD (reference sequence). CDR3 coding DNA: TGCGCCAGCAGTGAGTCGGGACTAGCGGGGGAAGCAGATACGCAGTATTTT. This codes for CASSESGLAGEADTQYF.

This rearrangement joins TRBV7-8 to TRBJ1-1; 8 bases agree with TRBD1. This CDR3 comprises 15 residues. In germline, CDR1 is SGHVS, CDR2 FQNEAQ. Unmatched junction bases numbered 8, after V lost 3 bases and J lost 5 bases. In DNA, the CDR3 is TGTGCCAGCAGCTTTTCCGGGACAGGAGGGACTGAAGCTTTCTTT. Amino acid sequence: CASSFSGTGGTEAFF.

The gene calls are TRBV6-5 and TRBJ2-2, with unresolved D. The germline V and J ends were trimmed by 5 bases and 4 bases, with 11 bases remaining between them. Germline V lookup: CDR1 MNHEY, CDR2 SVGAGI. The CDR3 has 14 residues. CDR3 protein: CASSGRMLTGELFF. The CDR3 coding sequence is TGTGCCAGCAGTGGCCGGATGCTCACCGGGGAGCTGTTTTTT.

This chain connects TRBV2 to TRBJ2-2; either TRBD1 or TRBD2 may fit D (5 bases each). This CDR3 spans 14 amino acids. Per germline, CDR1 SNHLY and CDR2 FYNNEI. V shed 6 bases and J shed 1 base, with 9 bases lying between them. The CDR3 sequence: CASRGTVNTGELFF. CDR3 nucleotide sequence: TGTGCCAGCAGGGGGACCGTGAACACCGGGGAGCTGTTTTTT. Variable domain in full (rest from reference TRBV2 and TRBJ2-2): EPEVTQTPSHQVTQMGQEVILRCVPISNHLYFYWYRQILGQKVEFLVSFYNNEISEKSEIFDDQFSVERPDGSNFTLKIRSTKLEDSAMYFCASRGTVNTGELFFGEGSRLTVL.

Here the CDR3 DNA reads TGCAGTGCTAGAGGCCTCCGTGACATGCCCCTTGCCCAGCATTTT. Amino acids: CSARGLRDMPLAQHF. The rearrangement joins TRBV20-1 to TRBJ1-5, with no clear D. V gave up 1 base and J gave up 11 bases, with 21 bases separating them. This CDR3 comprises 15 residues. In germline, CDR1 is DFQATT, CDR2 SNEGSKA (reference sequence).

In this sample, this clonotype turned up many times. The V and J genes are TRBV19 and TRBJ2-7, with D unresolved. V was trimmed by 4 bases and J by 3 bases, leaving 10 bases between them. Germline CDR1 LNHDA, CDR2 SQIVND (reference sequence). This CDR3 has 13 amino acids. CDR3 sequence: CASSKGPLYEQYF. The CDR3 nucleotides are TGTGCCAGTAGTAAAGGACCCCTCTACGAGCAGTACTTC. Full variable domain (remainder filled in from reference TRBV19 and TRBJ2-7): DGGITQSPKYLFRKEGQNVTLSCEQNLNHDAMYWYRQDPGQGLRLIYYSQIVNDFQKGDIAEGYSVSREKKESFPLTVTSAQKNPTAFYLCASSKGPLYEQYFGPGTRLTVT.

The chain is built from TRBV20-1 and TRBJ2-5, with unresolved D. The CDR3 contains 12 residues. Trimming left V 7 bases short and J 4 bases short, with 13 bases between. Germline loops: CDR1 DFQATT, CDR2 SNEGSKA (reference sequence). CDR3 loop: CSGYASGETQYF. The CDR3 nucleotides read TGCAGTGGGTACGCCTCAGGAGAGACCCAGTACTTC.

This clonotype has at least ten counts. This chain links TRBV11-2 with TRBJ1-1; D unclear. Per germline, CDR1 SGHAT and CDR2 FQNNGV. Between the trimmed V and J ends, which lost 5 bases and 4 bases, there was a span of 20 bases. The CDR3 is made up of 16 amino acids. In DNA, the CDR3 is TGTGCCAGCAGCCCTGAGGTAACACCTTACTTCACTGAAGCTTTCTTT. Its translation is CASSPEVTPYFTEAFF.

This clonotype was seen repeatedly, ten times or more. The chain recombines TRBV20-1 with TRBJ1-5; possibly TRBD1 for D (6 bases). Germline V gene sequence: CDR1 DFQATT, CDR2 SNEGSKA (reference sequence). Trimming cost V 6 bases and J 6 bases, with 15 bases left between them. This CDR3 contains 13 residues. CDR3 protein: CSARAGDTQPQHF. The DNA of the CDR3 is TGCAGTGCCCGAGCAGGGGATACTCAGCCCCAGCATTTT.

The chain has TRBV7-9 and TRBJ1-5, with D possibly being TRBD1 (5 bases). Germline values: CDR1 SEHNR, CDR2 FQNEAQ (reference sequence). CDR3 length: 14 amino acids. Deletions cut 1 base from V and 4 bases from J, with 8 bases between. CDR3 nucleotides: TGTGCCAGCAGCTTAGTAGGGGCAAATCAGCCCCAGCATTTT. This translates into CASSLVGANQPQHF.

The chain combines TRBV6-6 with TRBJ2-1, with D perhaps matching TRBD1 (5 bases). CDR1 is MNHNY, CDR2 SVGAGI, per germline (reference sequence). Trimming removed 2 bases from V and 0 bases from J, with 8 bases in between. The length of the CDR3 is 15 residues. CDR3 region: CASSYGASSYNEQFF. The CDR3 bases are TGTGCCAGCAGTTACGGGGCTAGCTCCTACAATGAGCAGTTCTTC.

In its sample, this clonotype was seen a few times. The chain links TRBV10-3 to TRBJ1-5; a weak D match, TRBD1 (5 bases). CDR1 is ENHRY and CDR2 is SYGVKD in the germline V gene. V was shortened by 8 bases and J by 15 bases, with 23 bases between the two germline ends. The CDR3 runs 13 residues. CDR3 in DNA: TGTGCCATCTTTATTTCCCCACTGGTGGGGGGGCATTTT. Translating it yields CAIFISPLVGGHF.

Many counts were recorded for this clonotype. The V call is TRBV20-1, the J call TRBJ1-5; 9 bases line up with TRBD1. Germline CDR1 and CDR2: DFQATT and SNEGSKA (reference sequence). This CDR3 contains 15 residues. V dropped 6 bases and J dropped 7; count of bases not matched to a gene: 13. The CDR3 spells CSAPAGTGILQPQHF. Here the CDR3 DNA reads TGCAGTGCCCCCGCTGGGACAGGGATTTTGCAGCCCCAGCATTTT.

This clonotype was detected a few times. The V gene is TRBV4-1, the J gene TRBJ1-6, with 8 positions matching TRBD1. The CDR3 consists of 16 residues. The trim removed 3 bases at V and 7 bases at J, leaving 8 bases unmatched. The germline V gene has CDR1 MGHRA and CDR2 YSYEKL. The CDR3 sequence: CASSQGQAARNSPLHF. In DNA, the CDR3 is TGCGCCAGCAGCCAGGGACAGGCTGCCCGGAATTCACCCCTCCACTTT.

This clonotype was detected a few times. This chain connects TRBV19 to TRBJ2-5; D remains unclear. V lost 3 bases to trimming and J lost 7 bases, with 18 bases between them. This CDR3 has 15 amino acids. The V gene's germline CDR1 is LNHDA and CDR2 SQIVND (reference sequence). Here the CDR3 DNA reads TGTGCCAGTAGTATGGCCGCAGAAAAATTAGGGACCCAGTACTTC. It encodes CASSMAAEKLGTQYF.

This clonotype was counted many times. The junction and the germline gene differ at one end; a read error may be behind it. In nucleotides, the CDR3 is TGCAGCGCCGACTACCGGAACTTC. Protein sequence: CSADYRNF. V and J are TRBV29-1 and TRBJ2-1; maybe TRBD2 (5 bases). The germline V gene encodes CDR1 SQVTM and CDR2 ANQGSEA. The CDR3 covers 8 residues.